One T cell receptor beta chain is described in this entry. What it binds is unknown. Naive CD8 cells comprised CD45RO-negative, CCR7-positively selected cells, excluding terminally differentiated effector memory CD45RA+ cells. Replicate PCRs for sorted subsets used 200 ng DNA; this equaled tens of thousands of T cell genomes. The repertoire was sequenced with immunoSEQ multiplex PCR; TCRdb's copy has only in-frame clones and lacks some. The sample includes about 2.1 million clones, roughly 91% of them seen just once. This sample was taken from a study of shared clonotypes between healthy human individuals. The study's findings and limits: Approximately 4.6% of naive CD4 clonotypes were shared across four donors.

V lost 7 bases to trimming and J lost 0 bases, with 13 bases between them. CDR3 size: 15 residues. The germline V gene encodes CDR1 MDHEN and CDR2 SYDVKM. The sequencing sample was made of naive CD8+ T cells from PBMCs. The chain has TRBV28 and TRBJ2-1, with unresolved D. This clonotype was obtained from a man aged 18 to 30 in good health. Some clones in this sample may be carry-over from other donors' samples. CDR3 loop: CASTTFISSYNEQFF. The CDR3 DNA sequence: TGTGCCAGCACCACCTTTATAAGCTCCTACAATGAGCAGTTCTTC.